The present T cell receptor beta chain was sequenced within a study of PD-1 blockade in classical Hodgkin lymphoma. Broader study findings: Before treatment, complete responders showed about the same diversity as newly diagnosed patients.

Trimming stripped 1 base from V and 2 bases from J, with 10 bases between. Germline-derived CDR1 and CDR2 are SGHKS and YYEKEE (reference sequence). The CDR3 loop spans 15 amino acids. Each of the patients experienced relapse following autologous stem cell transplantation, and their brentuximab vedotin exposure differed. TCRdb's copy holds only in-frame clones and misses some; the assay was immunoSEQ multiplex PCR. Of about 98,000 clones in the sample, roughly 76% were seen once. On this clone: Its specificity is unknown.

The receptor's source is a human donor with classical Hodgkin lymphoma. The source was peripheral blood mononuclear cells (PBMCs), collected before the second cycle of nivolumab. The V gene is TRBV5-5, the J gene TRBJ1-5; D is ambiguous. The CDR3 region is CASSLWTDGNQPQHF. The CDR3, as DNA: TGTGCCAGCAGCTTGTGGACGGACGGCAATCAGCCCCAGCATTTT. Full variable domain (missing parts from reference TRBV5-5 and TRBJ1-5): DAGVTQSPTHLIKTRGQQVTLRCSPISGHKSVSWYQQVLGQGPQFIFQYYEKEERGRGNFPDRFSARQFPNYSSELNVNALLLGDSALYLCASSLWTDGNQPQHFGDGTRLSIL.